This record concerns one TCR beta chain sequence. This table comes from immunoSEQ multiplex PCR, and its TCRdb copy is limited to in-frame clones, with some not included. This table has about 83,000 clones, about nine tenths appearing once. The sample comes from a study of blood T cell repertoires in COVID-19. The CDR3 sequence is 15 residues long. The junction had 5 bases not matched to a gene; V was cut back by 4 bases and J by 6 bases. In germline, CDR1 is LNHDA, CDR2 SQIVND (reference sequence). This sequence joins TRBV19 and TRBJ1-5; 11 bases line up with TRBD1. The sequenced sample was peripheral blood. The receptor was isolated from a woman in her fifties or sixties with active or convalescent COVID-19. CDR3 DNA sequence: TGTGCCAGTAGTAGCGGGACAGGGGGGGGTCAGCCCCAGCATTTT. It encodes CASSSGTGGGQPQHF.